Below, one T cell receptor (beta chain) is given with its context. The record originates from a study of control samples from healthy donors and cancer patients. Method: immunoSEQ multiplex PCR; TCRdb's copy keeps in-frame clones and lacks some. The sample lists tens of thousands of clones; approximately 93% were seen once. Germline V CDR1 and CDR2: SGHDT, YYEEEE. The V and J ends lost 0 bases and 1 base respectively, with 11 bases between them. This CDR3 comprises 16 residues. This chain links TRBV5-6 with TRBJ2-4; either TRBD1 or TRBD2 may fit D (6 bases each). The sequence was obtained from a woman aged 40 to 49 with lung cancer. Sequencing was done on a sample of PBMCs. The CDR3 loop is CASSLGQAGAKNIQYF. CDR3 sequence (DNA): TGTGCCAGCAGCTTGGGACAGGCGGGGGCCAAAAACATTCAGTACTTC. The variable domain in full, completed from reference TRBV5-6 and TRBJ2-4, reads DAGVTQSPTHLIKTRGQQVTLRCSPKSGHDTVSWYQQALGQGPQFIFQYYEEEERQRGNFPDRFSGHQFPNYSSELNVNALLLGDSALYLCASSLGQAGAKNIQYFGAGTRLSVL.